This TCR beta chain appears in the sequencing data of a study of cytomegalovirus exposure and HLA in healthy donors. The PCR had 60 Vbeta and 13 Jbeta primers. The repertoire was sequenced with immunoSEQ multiplex PCR; TCRdb's copy has only in-frame clones and lacks some. The data hold fewer than 110,000 clones, with 65% to 80% observed a single time. This clone was counted a few times. Its antigen is currently unknown. The germline V gene has CDR1 MNHNS and CDR2 SASEGT. After removal of 4 bases from V and 1 base from J, the junction contained 3 bases not matched to a gene. The CDR3 loop spans 14 amino acids. Study-wide points: Looking again later, the authors saw that most CMV-associated TCR beta chains seemed HLA-restricted. In an earlier analysis, about 87% or about 30%: the productive usage of most TCR beta V segments. Many donors shared some public TCRs, even though most TCR sequences were rare.

What was sequenced was PBMCs. This clonotype originated in a male donor in good health and CMV-seronegative. V is TRBV6-1 and J is TRBJ1-1; TRBD1 matches 7 bases. CDR3 region: CASSGTGQNTEAFF. CDR3 sequence (DNA): TGTGCCAGCAGTGGGACAGGACAGAACACTGAAGCTTTCTTT.